This T cell receptor (beta chain) comes out of a study of T cell responses to AZD1222 COVID-19 vaccine. TCRdb's table, derived via immunoSEQ multiplex PCR, lists solely in-frame clones and lacks some. The sample lists more than 95,000 clones, more than 70% occurring once. Germline V gene data show CDR1 as SGHNT and CDR2 as YENEEA. Trimming took 9 bases from V and 8 from J, leaving 14 bases between them. The CDR3 totals 13 residues. The TCR sequence derives from an adult in good health. Sequences were derived from peripheral blood, sampled on day 0 of AZD1222 vaccination. V is TRBV11-3 and J is TRBJ1-6, with D unresolved. CDR3 DNA: TGTGCCAGTCGAAAGGGCGTTGATTCACCCCTCCACTTT. This translates into CASRKGVDSPLHF. Full variable domain (outside the CDR3, taken from reference TRBV11-3 and TRBJ1-6): EAGVVQSPRYKIIEKKQPVAFWCNPISGHNTLYWYLQNLGQGPELLIRYENEEAVDDSQLPKDRFSAERLKGVDSTLKIQPAELGDSAVYLCASRKGVDSPLHFGNGTRLTVT.